These 12 T cell receptor beta chains share one sample of origin, sequenced in a study of cytomegalovirus exposure and HLA in healthy donors (dated by TCRdb to about 2017). Library method: the immunoSEQ multiplex PCR assay. For the multiplex PCR, a mixture combining 60 forward primers for TCR Vbeta segments and 13 reverse primers for TCR Jbeta segments was used. In its TCRdb copy, this immuneACCESS table keeps in-frame sequences only and misses some clones. Where compared with another copy, unresolved V genes explain less than half of these, and the others have no known cause. Counted in this sample were approximately 210,000 clones; 82% of them appeared once. About 6% of the sample is in the top ten clones. Sequencing was carried out using PBMCs. All receptors come from a man aged 35-49 years in good health and CMV-seropositive.

The chain couples TRBV18 to TRBJ2-3, with 13 bases matching TRBD2. With 3 bases clipped from V and 4 bases from J, the junction kept 7 bases outside the gene matches. This CDR3 has 17 amino acids. Per the germline V gene, CDR1 is KGHSH and CDR2 is LQKENI. CDR3 sequence: CASSPWTSGRGADTQYF. CDR3 sequence (DNA): TGTGCCAGCTCACCCTGGACTAGCGGGAGAGGGGCAGATACGCAGTATTTT.

The chain employs TRBV6-5 and TRBJ2-7; D is perhaps TRBD2 (6 bases). In germline, CDR1 is MNHEY, CDR2 SVGAGI. The CDR3 has 14 amino acids. V dropped 6 bases and J dropped 3 bases, with 15 bases sitting between them. The CDR3 sequence is CASSYVEGGYEQYF. The CDR3 DNA sequence: TGTGCCAGCAGCTACGTAGAGGGAGGCTACGAGCAGTACTTC.

Only one count was recorded for this clone. This rearrangement joins TRBV21-1 to TRBJ1-1; the table's D call, TRBD1, has no DNA check behind it. TRBV21-1 is deemed a pseudogene. The length of the CDR3 is 16 residues. The CDR3 DNA reads as TGTGCCAGCAGCAAAGATCCCGGGACACTGAACACTGAAGCTTTCTTT. Its protein product is CASSKDPGTLNTEAFF.

This clone has a handful of counts. V and J are TRBV10-1 and TRBJ2-1; 8 nucleotides agree with TRBD2. V trimming: 4 bases; J trimming: 6 bases; junction bases outside the gene matches: 8. The V gene's germline CDR1 is WNHNN and CDR2 SYGVQD (reference sequence). The CDR3 has 15 amino acids. DNA for the CDR3: TGCGCCAGCAGTGGAAGCGGGAGTAAGGCCAATGAGCAGTTCTTC. The encoded protein is CASSGSGSKANEQFF.

This rearrangement joins TRBV2 to TRBJ1-1; no firm D call. Germline CDR1 reads SNHLY; CDR2 reads FYNNEI. CDR3 length equals 14 residues. Trimming cost V 6 bases and J 1 base, with 12 bases left between them. The CDR3 loop reads CASSGPTPNTEAFF. Written as DNA, the CDR3 is TGTGCCAGCAGCGGCCCGACACCGAACACTGAAGCTTTCTTT.

The chain is built from TRBV27 and TRBJ1-1; possible D gene TRBD1, 6 bases. V dropped 1 base and J dropped 7 bases, with 10 bases sitting between them. CDR3 length: 13 amino acids. Germline loops: CDR1 MNHEY, CDR2 SMNVEV (reference sequence). Here the CDR3 DNA reads TGTGCCAGCAGTTTATTTGGACAGAATGAAGCTTTCTTT. Its translation: CASSLFGQNEAFF.

The chain is built from TRBV6-5 and TRBJ1-1, with D uncertain. Germline CDR1 and CDR2: MNHEY and SVGAGI. The germline V and J ends were trimmed by 0 bases and 5 bases, with 7 bases remaining between them. The CDR3 covers 13 residues. The CDR3 reads CASSYSEGTEAFF. Here the CDR3 DNA reads TGTGCCAGCAGTTACTCGGAGGGTACTGAAGCTTTCTTT.

This rearrangement joins TRBV7-3 to TRBJ2-1; D call uncertain. Trimming left V 4 bases short and J 6 bases short, with 10 bases between. Per the germline V gene, CDR1 is SGHTA and CDR2 is FQGTGA. This CDR3 is 13 amino acids long. CDR3 coding DNA: TGTGCCAGCAGCTCCAGACTCGGCAATGAGCAGTTCTTC. Protein sequence: CASSSRLGNEQFF.

This clone was recorded only once. The J gene is TRBJ1-2, the V gene TRBV7-9, with TRBD1 identical over 10 bases. CDR1 is SEHNR, CDR2 FQNEAQ, per germline (reference sequence). The CDR3 length is 15 residues. V was pared by 5 bases and J by 8 bases, with 11 bases of the junction left unmatched. CDR3 in DNA: TGTGCCAGCAGCCCGAGGGGACAGGGGTTCGAGGGCTACACCTTC. The encoded protein is CASSPRGQGFEGYTF.

This sequence joins TRBV12-5 and TRBJ2-7, with D maybe TRBD1 (5 bases). The V and J ends lost 7 bases and 7 bases respectively, with 20 bases between them. Germline CDR1 is LGHNT and CDR2 is FRNRAP. This CDR3 is 14 amino acids long. DNA for the CDR3: TGTGCTAGTGACTCCGACAGCGCGCCCCGGGAGCAGTACTTC. Protein: CASDSDSAPREQYF.

The chain combines TRBV30 with TRBJ1-1; no clear D. Per germline, CDR1 GTSNPN and CDR2 SVGIG (reference sequence). V gave up 4 bases and J gave up 0 bases, with 12 bases separating them. This CDR3 spans 14 amino acids. This chain's CDR3 is CAWTVGLLNTEAFF. The CDR3 DNA sequence: TGTGCCTGGACCGTAGGACTCTTGAACACTGAAGCTTTCTTT.

The CDR3 DNA reads TGTGCCAGCAGCCAAGATCCGAGGCGAGATACGCAGTATTTT. As protein: CASSQDPRRDTQYF. The gene calls are TRBV14 and TRBJ2-3; D is uncertain. V lost 0 bases and J lost 5, with 9 bases in between. The CDR3 length is 14 residues. Germline CDR1 reads SGHDN; CDR2 reads FVKESK. The whole variable domain, remainder taken from reference TRBV14 and TRBJ2-3, is EAGVTQFPSHSVIEKGQTVTLRCDPISGHDNLYWYRRVMGKEIKFLLHFVKESKQDESGMPNNRFLAERTGGTYSTLKVQPAELEDSGVYFCASSQDPRRDTQYFGPGTRLTVL.